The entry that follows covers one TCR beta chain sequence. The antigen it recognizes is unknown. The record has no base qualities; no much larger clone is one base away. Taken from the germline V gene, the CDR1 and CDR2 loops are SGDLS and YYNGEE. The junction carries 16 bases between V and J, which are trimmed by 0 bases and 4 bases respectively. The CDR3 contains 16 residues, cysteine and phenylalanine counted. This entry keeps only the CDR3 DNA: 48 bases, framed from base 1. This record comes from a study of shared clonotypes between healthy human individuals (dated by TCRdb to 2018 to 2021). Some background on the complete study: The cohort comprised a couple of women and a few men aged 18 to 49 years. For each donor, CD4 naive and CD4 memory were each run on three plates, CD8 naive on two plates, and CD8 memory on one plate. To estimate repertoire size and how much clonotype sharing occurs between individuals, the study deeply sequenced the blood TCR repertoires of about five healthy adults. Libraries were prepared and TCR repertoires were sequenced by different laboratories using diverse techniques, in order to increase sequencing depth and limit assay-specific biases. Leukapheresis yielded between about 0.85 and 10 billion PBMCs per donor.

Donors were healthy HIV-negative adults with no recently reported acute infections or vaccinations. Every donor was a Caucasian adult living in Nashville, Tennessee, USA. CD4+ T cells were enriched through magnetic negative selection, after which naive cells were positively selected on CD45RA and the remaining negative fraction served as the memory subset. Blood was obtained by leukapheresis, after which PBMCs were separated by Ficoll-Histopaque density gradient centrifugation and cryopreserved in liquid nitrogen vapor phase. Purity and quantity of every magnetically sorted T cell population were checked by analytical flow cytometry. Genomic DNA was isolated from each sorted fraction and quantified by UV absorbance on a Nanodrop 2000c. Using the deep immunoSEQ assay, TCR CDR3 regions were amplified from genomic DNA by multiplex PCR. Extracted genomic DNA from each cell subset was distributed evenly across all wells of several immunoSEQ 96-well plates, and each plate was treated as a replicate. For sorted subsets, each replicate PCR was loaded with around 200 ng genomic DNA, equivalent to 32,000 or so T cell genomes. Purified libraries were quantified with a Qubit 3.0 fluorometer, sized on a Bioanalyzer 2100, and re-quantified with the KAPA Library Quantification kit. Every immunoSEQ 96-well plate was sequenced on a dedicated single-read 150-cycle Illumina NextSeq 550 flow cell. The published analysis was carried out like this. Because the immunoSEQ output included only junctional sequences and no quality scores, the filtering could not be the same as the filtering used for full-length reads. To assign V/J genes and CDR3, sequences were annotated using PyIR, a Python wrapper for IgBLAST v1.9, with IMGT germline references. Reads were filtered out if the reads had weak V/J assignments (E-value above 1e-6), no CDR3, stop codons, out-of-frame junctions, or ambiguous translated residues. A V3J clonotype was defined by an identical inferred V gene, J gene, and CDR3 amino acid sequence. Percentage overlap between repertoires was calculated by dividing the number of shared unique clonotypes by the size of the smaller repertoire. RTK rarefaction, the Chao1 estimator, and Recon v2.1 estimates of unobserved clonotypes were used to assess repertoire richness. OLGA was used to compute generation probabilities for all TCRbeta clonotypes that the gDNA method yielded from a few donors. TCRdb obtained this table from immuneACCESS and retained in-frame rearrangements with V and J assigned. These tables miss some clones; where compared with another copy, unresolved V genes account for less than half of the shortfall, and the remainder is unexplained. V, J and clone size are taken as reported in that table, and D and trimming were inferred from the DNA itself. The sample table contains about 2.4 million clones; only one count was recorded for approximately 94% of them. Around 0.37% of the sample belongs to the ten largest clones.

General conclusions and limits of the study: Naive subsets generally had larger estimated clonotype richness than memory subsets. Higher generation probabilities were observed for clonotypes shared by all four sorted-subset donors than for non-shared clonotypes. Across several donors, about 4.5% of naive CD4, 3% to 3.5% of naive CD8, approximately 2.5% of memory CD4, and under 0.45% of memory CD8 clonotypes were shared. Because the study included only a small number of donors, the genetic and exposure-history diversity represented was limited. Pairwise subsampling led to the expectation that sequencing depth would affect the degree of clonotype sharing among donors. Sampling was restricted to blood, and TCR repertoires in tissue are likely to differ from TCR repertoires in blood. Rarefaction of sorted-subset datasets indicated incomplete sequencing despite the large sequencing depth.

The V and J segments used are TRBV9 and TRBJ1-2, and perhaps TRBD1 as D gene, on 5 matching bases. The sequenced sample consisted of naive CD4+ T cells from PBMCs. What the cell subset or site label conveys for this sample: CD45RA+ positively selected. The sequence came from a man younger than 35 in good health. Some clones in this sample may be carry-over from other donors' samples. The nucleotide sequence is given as TGTGCCAGCAGCGTAGAACCGGGGCCGGACCTCTATGGCTACACCTTC. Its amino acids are CASSVEPGPDLYGYTF.